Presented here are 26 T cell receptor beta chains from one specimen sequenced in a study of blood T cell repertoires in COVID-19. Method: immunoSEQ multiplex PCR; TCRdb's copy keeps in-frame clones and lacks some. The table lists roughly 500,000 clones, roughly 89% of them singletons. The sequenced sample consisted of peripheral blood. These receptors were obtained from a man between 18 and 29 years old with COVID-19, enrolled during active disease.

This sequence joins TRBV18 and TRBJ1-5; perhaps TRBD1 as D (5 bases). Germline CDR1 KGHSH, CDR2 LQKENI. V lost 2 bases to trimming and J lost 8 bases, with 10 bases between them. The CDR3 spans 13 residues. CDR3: CASSPGRGEPQHF. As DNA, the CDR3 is TGTGCCAGCTCACCAGGTCGGGGGGAGCCCCAGCATTTT.

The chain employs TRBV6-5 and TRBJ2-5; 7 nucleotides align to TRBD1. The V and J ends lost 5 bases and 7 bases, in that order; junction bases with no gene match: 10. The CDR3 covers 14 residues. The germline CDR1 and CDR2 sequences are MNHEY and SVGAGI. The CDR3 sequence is CASSKGTDPGTQYF. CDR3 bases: TGTGCCAGCAGTAAGGGGACAGACCCCGGGACCCAGTACTTC.

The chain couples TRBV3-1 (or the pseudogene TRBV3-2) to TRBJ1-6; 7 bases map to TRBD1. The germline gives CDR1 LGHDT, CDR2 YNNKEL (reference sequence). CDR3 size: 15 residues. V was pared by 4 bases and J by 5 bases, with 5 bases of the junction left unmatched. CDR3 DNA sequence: TGTGCCAGCAGCCGCGCCGGGACAGATAATTCACCCCTCCACTTT. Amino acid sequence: CASSRAGTDNSPLHF.

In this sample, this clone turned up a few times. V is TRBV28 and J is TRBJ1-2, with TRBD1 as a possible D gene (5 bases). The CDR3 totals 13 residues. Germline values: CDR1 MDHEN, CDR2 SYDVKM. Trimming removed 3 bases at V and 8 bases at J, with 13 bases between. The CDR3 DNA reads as TGTGCCAGCAGTTTGGTGAGGGACTGGGGCTACACCTTC. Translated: CASSLVRDWGYTF.

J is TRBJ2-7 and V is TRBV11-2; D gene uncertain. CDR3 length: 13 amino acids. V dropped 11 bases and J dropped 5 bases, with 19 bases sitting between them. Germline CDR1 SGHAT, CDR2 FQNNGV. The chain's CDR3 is CASEDNLVDEQYF. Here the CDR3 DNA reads TGTGCCTCCGAAGACAATCTGGTCGACGAGCAGTACTTC.

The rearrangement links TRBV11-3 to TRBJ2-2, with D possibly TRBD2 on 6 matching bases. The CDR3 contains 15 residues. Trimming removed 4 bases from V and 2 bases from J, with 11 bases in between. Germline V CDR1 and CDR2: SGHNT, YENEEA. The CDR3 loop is CASSSGLSNTGELFF. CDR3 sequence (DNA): TGTGCCAGCAGCTCGGGACTCTCAAACACCGGGGAGCTGTTTTTT. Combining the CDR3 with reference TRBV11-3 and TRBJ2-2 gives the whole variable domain EAGVVQSPRYKIIEKKQPVAFWCNPISGHNTLYWYLQNLGQGPELLIRYENEEAVDDSQLPKDRFSAERLKGVDSTLKIQPAELGDSAVYLCASSSGLSNTGELFFGEGSRLTVL.

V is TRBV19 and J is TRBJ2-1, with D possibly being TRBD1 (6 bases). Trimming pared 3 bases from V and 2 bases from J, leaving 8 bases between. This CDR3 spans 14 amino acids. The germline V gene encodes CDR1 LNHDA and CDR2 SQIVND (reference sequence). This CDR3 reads CASSMAGAYNEQFF. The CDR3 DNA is TGTGCCAGTAGTATGGCAGGGGCCTACAATGAGCAGTTCTTC.

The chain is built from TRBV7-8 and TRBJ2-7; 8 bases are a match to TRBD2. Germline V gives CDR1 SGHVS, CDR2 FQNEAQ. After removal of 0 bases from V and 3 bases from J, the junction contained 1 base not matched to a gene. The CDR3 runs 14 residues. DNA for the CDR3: TGTGCCAGCAGCTTAGCGCTAGCGGGCTACGAGCAGTACTTC. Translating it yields CASSLALAGYEQYF. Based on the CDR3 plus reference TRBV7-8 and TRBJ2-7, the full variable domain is GAGVSQSPRYKVAKRGQDVALRCDPISGHVSLFWYQQALGQGPEFLTYFQNEAQLDKSGLPSDRFFAERPEGSVSTLKIQRTQQEDSAVYLCASSLALAGYEQYFGPGTRLTVT.

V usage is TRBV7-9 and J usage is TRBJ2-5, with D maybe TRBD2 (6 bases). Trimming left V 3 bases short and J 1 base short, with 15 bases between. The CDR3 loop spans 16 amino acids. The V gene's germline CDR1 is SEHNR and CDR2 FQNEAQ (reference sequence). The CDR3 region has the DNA TGTGCCAGCAGCTTCTTTGTCGGGGGAATCCAAGAGACCCAGTACTTC. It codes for CASSFFVGGIQETQYF.

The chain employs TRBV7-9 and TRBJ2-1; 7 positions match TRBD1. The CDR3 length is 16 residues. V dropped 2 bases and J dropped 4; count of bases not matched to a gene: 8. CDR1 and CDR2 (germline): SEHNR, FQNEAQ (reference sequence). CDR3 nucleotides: TGTGCCAGCAGCTTATCTTCAGGGGGTCCGTACAATGAGCAGTTCTTC. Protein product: CASSLSSGGPYNEQFF.

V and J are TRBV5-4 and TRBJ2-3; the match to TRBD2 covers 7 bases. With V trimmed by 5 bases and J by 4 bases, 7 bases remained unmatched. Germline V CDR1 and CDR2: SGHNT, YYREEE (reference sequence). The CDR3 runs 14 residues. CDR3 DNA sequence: TGTGCCAGCAGGTCCGGGACTAATGCAGATACGCAGTATTTT. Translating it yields CASRSGTNADTQYF.

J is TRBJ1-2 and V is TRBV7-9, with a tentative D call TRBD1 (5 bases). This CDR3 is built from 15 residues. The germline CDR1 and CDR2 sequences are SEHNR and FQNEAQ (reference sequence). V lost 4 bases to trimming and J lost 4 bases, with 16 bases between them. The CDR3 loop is CASSSTGGNPYGYTF. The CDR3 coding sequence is TGTGCCAGCAGCTCCACGGGGGGGAACCCCTATGGCTACACCTTC.

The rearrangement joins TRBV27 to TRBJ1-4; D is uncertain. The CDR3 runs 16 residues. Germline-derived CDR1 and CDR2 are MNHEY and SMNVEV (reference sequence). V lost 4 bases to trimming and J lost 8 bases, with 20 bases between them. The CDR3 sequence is CASSSQVWAQKEKLFF. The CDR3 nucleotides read TGTGCCAGCAGTTCCCAAGTCTGGGCCCAAAAGGAAAAACTGTTTTTT.

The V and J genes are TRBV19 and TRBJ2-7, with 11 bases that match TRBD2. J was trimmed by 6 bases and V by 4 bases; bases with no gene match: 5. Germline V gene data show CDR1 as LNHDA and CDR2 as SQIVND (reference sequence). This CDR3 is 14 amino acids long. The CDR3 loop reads CASSSLAGGLEQYF. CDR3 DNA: TGTGCCAGTAGTAGCCTAGCGGGGGGTCTCGAGCAGTACTTC. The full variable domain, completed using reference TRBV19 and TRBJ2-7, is DGGITQSPKYLFRKEGQNVTLSCEQNLNHDAMYWYRQDPGQGLRLIYYSQIVNDFQKGDIAEGYSVSREKKESFPLTVTSAQKNPTAFYLCASSSLAGGLEQYFGPGTRLTVT.

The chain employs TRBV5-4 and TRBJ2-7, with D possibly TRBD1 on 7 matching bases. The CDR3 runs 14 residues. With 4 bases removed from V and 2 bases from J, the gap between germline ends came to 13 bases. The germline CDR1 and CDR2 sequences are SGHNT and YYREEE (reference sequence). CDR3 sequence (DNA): TGTGCCAGCAGCGGGGGGACAGCGCCCTACGAGCAGTACTTC. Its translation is CASSGGTAPYEQYF.

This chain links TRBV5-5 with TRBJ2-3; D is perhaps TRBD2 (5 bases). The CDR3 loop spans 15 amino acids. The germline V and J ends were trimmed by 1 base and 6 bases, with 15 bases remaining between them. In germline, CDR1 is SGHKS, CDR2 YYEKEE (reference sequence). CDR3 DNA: TGTGCCAGCAGCTTGACCCCGCGGGTCGGGGATACGCAGTATTTT. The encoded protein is CASSLTPRVGDTQYF.

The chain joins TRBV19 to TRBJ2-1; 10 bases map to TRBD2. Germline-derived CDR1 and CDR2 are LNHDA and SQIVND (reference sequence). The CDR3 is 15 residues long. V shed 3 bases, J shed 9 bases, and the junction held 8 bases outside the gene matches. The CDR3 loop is CASSIWGTSVTEQFF. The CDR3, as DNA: TGTGCCAGTAGTATTTGGGGGACTAGCGTTACTGAGCAGTTCTTC.

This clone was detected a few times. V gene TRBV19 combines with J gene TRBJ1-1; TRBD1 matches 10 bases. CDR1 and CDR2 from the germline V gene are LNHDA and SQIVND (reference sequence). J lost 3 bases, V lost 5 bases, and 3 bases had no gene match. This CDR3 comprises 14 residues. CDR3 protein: CASSEDRGYTEAFF. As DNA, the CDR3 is TGTGCCAGTAGTGAGGACAGGGGGTACACTGAAGCTTTCTTT.

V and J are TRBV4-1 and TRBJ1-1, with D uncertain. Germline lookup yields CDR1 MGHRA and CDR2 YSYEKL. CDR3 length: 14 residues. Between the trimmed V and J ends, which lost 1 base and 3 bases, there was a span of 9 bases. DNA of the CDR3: TGCGCCAGCAGCCAAGTTGTCACAGACACTGAAGCTTTCTTT. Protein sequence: CASSQVVTDTEAFF.

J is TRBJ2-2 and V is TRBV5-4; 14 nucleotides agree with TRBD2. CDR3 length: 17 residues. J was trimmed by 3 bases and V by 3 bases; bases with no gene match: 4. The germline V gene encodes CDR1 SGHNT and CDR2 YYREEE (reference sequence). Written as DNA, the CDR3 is TGTGCCAGCAGCTGGACTAGCGGGGGGAGGGACACCGGGGAGCTGTTTTTT. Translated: CASSWTSGGRDTGELFF.

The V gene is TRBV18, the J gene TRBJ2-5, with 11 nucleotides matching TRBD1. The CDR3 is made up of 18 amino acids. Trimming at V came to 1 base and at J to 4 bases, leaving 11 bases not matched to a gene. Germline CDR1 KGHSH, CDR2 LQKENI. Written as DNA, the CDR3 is TGTGCCAGCTCACCACTCGACGGGACAGGGGGTCGAGGAGAGACCCAGTACTTC. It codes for CASSPLDGTGGRGETQYF.

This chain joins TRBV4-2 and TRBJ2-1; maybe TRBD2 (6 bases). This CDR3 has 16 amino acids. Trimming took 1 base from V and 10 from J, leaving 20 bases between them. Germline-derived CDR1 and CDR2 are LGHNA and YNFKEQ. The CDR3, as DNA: TGTGCCAGCAGCCAAGGGATTTTAATCTGGAGCGGGGAGCAGTTCTTC. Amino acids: CASSQGILIWSGEQFF.

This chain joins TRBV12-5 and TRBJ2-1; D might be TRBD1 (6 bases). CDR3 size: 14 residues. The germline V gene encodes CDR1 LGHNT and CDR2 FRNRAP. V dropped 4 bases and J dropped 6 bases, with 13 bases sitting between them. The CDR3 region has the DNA TGTGCTAGTGGTTCGGGACAACCGGGCAATGAGCAGTTCTTC. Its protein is CASGSGQPGNEQFF.

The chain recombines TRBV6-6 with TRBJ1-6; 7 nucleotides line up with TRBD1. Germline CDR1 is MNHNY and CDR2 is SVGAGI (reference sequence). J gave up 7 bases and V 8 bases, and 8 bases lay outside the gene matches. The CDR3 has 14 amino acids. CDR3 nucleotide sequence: TGTGCCAGCGGATGGGACAGTCAGAATTCACCCCTCCACTTT. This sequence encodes CASGWDSQNSPLHF.

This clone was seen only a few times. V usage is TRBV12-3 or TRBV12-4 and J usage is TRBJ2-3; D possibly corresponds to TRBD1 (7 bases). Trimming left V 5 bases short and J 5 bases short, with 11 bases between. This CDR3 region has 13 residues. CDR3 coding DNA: TGTGCCAGCAGTCTTCAGGGGGGAGATACGCAGTATTTT. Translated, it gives CASSLQGGDTQYF.

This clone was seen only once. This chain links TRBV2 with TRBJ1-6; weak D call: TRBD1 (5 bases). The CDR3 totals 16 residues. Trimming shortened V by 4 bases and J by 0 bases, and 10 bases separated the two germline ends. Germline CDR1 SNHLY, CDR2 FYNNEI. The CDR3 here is CASSGRQSSYNSPLHF. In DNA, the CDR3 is TGTGCCAGCAGTGGACGACAGAGCTCCTATAATTCACCCCTCCACTTT.